The sequence of this TCR beta chain was determined in a study of Ad26.COV2.S vaccination and SARS-CoV-2 variants. This clone was seen just once. Its specificity is not known. Repertoires were generated with immunoSEQ multiplex PCR, while TCRdb's copy carries only in-frame clones and drops some. The sample has over 250,000 clones; 70% to 90% are singletons. The treatment is: over 15 received Ad26.COV2.S at low or high dose, single or two shots; a few received placebo; per-sample allocation not given. After the first vaccine or placebo injection, samples were drawn on day 63. The J segment lost 4 bases and the V segment lost 8 bases, leaving 14 bases of the junction unmatched. The CDR3 contains 17 residues. Germline V gene lookup returns CDR1 LNHDA and CDR2 SQIVND (reference sequence). Findings and limits, study-wide: People given the vaccine had a wider spike-specific TCR breadth than placebo recipients did. Reports say spike-specific CD8+ and CD4+ T cell responses covered substantial breadth after vaccination. Placebo and vaccine recipients had non-spike TCR breadth that was similar. Total T cell responses may have been underestimated by the TCR breadth and depth analyses.

The V gene is TRBV19, the J gene TRBJ1-2; 12 bases are shared with TRBD1. This specimen consisted of peripheral blood, obtained in a trial of Ad26.COV2.S vaccine versus placebo. This clonotype originated in a person between 18 and 60 years old who received the Ad26.COV2.S COVID-19 vaccine or a placebo. The CDR3 protein is CASSTFPGQGAGYGYTF. The CDR3 DNA reads TGTGCCAGTTCTACTTTCCCGGGACAGGGGGCTGGCTATGGCTACACCTTC.